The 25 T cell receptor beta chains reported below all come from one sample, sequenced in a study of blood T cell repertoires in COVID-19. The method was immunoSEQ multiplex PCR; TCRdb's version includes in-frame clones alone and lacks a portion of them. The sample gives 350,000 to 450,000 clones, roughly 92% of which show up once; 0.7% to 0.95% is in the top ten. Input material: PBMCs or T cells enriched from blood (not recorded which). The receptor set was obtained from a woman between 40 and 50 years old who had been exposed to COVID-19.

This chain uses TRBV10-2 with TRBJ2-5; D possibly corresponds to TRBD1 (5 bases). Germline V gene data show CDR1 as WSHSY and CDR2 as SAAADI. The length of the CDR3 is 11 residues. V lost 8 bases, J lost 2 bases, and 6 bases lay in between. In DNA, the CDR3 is TGCGCCAGCCGACAGCAAGAGACCCAGTACTTC. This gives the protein CASRQQETQYF.

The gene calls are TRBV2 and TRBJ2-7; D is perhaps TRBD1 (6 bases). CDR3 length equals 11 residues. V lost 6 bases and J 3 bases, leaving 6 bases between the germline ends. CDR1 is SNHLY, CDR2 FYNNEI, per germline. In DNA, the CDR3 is TGTGCCAGCAGAGGGGGCTACGAGCAGTACTTC. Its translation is CASRGGYEQYF.

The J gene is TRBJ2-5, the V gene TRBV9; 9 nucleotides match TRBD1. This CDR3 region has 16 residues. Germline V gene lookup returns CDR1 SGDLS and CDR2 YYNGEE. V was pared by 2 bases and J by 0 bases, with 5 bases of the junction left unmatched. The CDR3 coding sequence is TGTGCCAGCAGCGTCACCGGGACAGGGAACCAAGAGACCCAGTACTTC. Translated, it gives CASSVTGTGNQETQYF. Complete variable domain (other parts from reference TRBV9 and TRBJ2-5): DSGVTQTPKHLITATGQRVTLRCSPRSGDLSVYWYQQSLDQGLQFLIQYYNGEERAKGNILERFSAQQFPDLHSELNLSSLELGDSALYFCASSVTGTGNQETQYFGPGTRLLVL.

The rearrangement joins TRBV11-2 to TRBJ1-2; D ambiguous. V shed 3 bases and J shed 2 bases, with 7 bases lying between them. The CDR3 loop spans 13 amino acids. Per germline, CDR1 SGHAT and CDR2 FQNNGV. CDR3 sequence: CASSFSGNYGYTF. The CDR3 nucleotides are TGTGCCAGCAGCTTTTCCGGGAACTATGGCTACACCTTC.

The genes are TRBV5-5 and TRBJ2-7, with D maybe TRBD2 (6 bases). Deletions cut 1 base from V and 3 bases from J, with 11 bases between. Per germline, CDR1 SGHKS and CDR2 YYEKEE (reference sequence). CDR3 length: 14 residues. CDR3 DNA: TGTGCCAGCAGCTTGAGGGAGGCCGGCTACGAGCAGTACTTC. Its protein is CASSLREAGYEQYF.

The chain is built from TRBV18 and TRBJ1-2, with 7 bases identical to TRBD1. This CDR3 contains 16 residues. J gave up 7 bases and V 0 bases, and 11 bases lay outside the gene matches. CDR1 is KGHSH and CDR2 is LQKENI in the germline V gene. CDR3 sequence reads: CASSPPGSLGGGGYTF. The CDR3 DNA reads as TGTGCCAGCTCACCACCGGGGAGTCTAGGGGGCGGTGGCTACACCTTC.

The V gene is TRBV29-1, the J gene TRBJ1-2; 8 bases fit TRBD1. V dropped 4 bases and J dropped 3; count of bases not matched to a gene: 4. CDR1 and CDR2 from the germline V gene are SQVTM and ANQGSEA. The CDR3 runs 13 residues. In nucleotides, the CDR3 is TGCAGCGTTGTTGGACAGGGTCACTATGGCTACACCTTC. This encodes CSVVGQGHYGYTF.

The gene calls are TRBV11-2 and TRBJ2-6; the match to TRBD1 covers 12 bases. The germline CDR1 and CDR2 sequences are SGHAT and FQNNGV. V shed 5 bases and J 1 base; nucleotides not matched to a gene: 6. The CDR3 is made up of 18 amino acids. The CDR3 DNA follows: TGTGCCAGCAGCCCCGGGACAGGGGGCGATTCTGGGGCCAACGTCCTGACTTTC. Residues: CASSPGTGGDSGANVLTF.

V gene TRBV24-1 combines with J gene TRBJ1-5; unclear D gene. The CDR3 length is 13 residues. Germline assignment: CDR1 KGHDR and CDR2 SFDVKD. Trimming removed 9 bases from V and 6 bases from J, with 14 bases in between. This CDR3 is CATGEGSGQPQHF. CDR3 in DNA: TGTGCCACCGGCGAAGGGAGTGGTCAGCCCCAGCATTTT.

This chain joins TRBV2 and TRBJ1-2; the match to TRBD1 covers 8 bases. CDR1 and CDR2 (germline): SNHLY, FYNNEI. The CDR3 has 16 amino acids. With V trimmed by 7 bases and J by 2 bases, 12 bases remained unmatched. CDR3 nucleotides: TGTGCCAGCATACCGGGACAGGCCATTTTCAACTATGGCTACACCTTC. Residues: CASIPGQAIFNYGYTF.

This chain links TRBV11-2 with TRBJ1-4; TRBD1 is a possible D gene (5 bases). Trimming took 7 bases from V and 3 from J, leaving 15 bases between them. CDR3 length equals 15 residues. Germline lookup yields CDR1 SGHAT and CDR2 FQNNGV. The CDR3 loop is CASTPWGGANEKLFF. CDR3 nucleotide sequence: TGTGCCAGCACCCCATGGGGCGGAGCTAATGAAAAACTGTTTTTT.

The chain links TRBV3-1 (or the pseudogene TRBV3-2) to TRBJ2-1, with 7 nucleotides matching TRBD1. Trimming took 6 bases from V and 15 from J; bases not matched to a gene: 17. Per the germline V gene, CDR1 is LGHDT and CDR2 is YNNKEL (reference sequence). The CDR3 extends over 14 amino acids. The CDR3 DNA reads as TGTGCCAGCAGTCTCACCTCCGAGGGGGCGCCCCGGTTCTTC. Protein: CASSLTSEGAPRFF.

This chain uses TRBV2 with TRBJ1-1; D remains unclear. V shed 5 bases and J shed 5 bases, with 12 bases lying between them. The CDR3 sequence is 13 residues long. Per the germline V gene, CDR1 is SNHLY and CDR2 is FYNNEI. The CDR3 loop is CASSQEILTEAFF. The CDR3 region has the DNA TGTGCCAGCAGTCAAGAAATTTTAACTGAAGCTTTCTTT.

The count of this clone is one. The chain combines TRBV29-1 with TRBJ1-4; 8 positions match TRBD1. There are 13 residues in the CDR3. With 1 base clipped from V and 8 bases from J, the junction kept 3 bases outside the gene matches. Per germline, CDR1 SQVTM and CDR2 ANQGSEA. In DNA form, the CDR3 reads TGCAGCGTTGAAGGGACAGGGAGCGAAAAACTGTTTTTT. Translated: CSVEGTGSEKLFF.

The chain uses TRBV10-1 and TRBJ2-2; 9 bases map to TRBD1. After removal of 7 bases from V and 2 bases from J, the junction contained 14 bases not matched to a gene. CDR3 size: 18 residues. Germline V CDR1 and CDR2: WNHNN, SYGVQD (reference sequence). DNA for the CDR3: TGCGCCAGCATTAAGACCGGGACAGGGCCTATCAACACCGGGGAGCTGTTTTTT. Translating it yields CASIKTGTGPINTGELFF.

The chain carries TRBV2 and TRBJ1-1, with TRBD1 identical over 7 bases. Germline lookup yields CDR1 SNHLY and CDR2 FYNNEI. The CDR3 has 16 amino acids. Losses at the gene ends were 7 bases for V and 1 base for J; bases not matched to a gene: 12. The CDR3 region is CASTLWDRPPNTEAFF. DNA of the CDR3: TGTGCCAGCACCCTATGGGACAGACCACCGAACACTGAAGCTTTCTTT.

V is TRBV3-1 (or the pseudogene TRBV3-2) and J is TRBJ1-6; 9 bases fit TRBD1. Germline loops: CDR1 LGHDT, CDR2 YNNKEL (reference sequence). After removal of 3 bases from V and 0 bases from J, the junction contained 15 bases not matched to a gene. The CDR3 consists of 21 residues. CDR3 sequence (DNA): TGTGCCAGCAGCCAGCGAAGTCCCGGGACAGGGATGAGCTCCTATAATTCACCCCTCCACTTT. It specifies CASSQRSPGTGMSSYNSPLHF.

The CDR3 nucleotides read TGTGCCAGCAGCTCTAGCGGCCGCAAAAACATTCAGTACTTC. Protein: CASSSSGRKNIQYF. The genes are TRBV3-1 (or the pseudogene TRBV3-2) and TRBJ2-4; TRBD2 aligns across 7 bases. This CDR3 comprises 14 residues. Per germline, CDR1 LGHDT and CDR2 YNNKEL (reference sequence). V lost 5 bases, J lost 3 bases, and 4 bases stayed unmatched.

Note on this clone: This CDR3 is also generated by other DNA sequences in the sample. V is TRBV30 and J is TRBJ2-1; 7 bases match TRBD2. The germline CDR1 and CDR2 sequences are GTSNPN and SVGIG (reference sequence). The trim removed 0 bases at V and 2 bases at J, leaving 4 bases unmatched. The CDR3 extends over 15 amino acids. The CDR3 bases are TGTGCCTGGAGTGTATTAGCGGGTCCCTACAATGAGCAGTTCTTC. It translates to CAWSVLAGPYNEQFF.

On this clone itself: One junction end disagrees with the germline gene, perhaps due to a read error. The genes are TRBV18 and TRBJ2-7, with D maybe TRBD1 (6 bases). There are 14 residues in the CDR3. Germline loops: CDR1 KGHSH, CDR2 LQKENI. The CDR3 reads CASSPGTLTYEQYF. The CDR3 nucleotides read TGTGCCAGTTCACCCGGGACATTAACCTACGAGCAGTACTTC.

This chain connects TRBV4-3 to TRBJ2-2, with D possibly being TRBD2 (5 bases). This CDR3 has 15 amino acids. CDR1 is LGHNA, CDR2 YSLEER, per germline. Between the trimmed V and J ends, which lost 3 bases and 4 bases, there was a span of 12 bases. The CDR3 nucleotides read TGCGCCAGCAGCCAGGGTGGACTTTCCACCGGGGAGCTGTTTTTT. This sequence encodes CASSQGGLSTGELFF.

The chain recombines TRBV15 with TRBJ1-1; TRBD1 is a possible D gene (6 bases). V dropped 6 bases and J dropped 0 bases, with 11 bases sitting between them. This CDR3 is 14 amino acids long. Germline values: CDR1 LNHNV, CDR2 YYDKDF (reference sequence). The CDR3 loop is CATRGGAVNTEAFF. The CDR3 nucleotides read TGTGCCACCAGAGGGGGGGCAGTGAACACTGAAGCTTTCTTT.

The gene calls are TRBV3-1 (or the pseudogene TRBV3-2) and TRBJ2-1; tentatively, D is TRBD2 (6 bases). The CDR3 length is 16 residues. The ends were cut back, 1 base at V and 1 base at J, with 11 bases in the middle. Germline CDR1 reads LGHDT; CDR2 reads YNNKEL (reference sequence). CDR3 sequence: CASSQVAEKSYNEQFF. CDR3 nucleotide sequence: TGTGCCAGCAGCCAAGTAGCGGAAAAGTCCTACAATGAGCAGTTCTTC.

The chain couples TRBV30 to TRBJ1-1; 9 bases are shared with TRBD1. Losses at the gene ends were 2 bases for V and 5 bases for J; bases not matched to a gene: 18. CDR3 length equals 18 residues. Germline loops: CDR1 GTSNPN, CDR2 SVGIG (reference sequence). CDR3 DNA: TGTGCCTGGAGTCCATTTATAACAGGGGGCACGGGCCGGACTGAAGCTTTCTTT. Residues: CAWSPFITGGTGRTEAFF.

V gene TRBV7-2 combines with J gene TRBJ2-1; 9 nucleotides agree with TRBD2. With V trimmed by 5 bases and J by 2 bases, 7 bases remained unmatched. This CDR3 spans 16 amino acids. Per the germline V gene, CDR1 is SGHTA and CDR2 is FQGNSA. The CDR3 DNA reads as TGTGCCAGCAGCCAGGGACTAGCTCCGACCTACAATGAGCAGTTCTTC. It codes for CASSQGLAPTYNEQFF.